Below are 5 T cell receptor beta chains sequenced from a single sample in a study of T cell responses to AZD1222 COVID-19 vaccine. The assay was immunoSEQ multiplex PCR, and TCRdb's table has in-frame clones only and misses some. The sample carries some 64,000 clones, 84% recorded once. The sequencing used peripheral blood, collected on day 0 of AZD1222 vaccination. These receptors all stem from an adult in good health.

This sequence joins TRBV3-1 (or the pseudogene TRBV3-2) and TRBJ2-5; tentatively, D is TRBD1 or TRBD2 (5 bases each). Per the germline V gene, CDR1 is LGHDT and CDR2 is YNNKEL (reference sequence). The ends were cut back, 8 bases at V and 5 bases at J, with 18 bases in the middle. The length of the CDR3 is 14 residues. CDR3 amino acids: CASSLGVRKETQYF. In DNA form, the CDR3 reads TGTGCCAGCTCGCTGGGGGTACGCAAGGAGACCCAGTACTTC.

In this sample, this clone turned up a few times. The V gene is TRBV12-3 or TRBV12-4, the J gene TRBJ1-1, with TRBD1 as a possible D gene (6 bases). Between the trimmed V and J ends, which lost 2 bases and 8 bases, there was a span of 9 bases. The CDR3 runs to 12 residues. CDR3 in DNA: TGTGCCAGCAGTTTAAGGGGGAACGAAGCTTTCTTT. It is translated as CASSLRGNEAFF.

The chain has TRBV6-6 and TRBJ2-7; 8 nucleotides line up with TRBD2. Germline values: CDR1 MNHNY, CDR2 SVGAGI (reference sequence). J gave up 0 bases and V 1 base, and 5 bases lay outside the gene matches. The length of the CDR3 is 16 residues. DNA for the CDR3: TGTGCCAGCAGTTACTTTAGCGGGGCCAGCTCCTACGAGCAGTACTTC. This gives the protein CASSYFSGASSYEQYF.

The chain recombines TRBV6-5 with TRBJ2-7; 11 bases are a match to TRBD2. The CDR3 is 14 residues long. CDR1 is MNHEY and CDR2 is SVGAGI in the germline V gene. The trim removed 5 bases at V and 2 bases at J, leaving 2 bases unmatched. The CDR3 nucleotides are TGTGCCAGCAGTAGACTAGCGGGAACCTACGAGCAGTACTTC. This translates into CASSRLAGTYEQYF.

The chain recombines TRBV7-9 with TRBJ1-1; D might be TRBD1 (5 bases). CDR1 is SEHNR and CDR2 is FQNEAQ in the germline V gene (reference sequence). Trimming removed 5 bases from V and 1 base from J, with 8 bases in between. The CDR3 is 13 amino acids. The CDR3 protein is CASSVQANTEAFF. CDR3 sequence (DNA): TGTGCCAGCAGCGTACAGGCGAACACTGAAGCTTTCTTT.